Shown below are 25 T cell receptor beta chains from a single sample sequenced in a study of T cells in Graves' hyperthyroidism and ophthalmopathy. Amplified TCR beta CDR3 regions derived from RNA transcripts. First-round RT-PCR targeting the TCR CDR3 was performed with the HTBI primer set. Each CDR3 protein is one row after TCRdb ran MiXCR on the multiplex PCR reads. The data show about 200,000 distinct CDR3 sequences, roughly a sixth seen once. Material: blood. The receptors come from a woman aged 50 to 65 with Graves' hyperthyroidism.

V and J are TRBV20-1 and TRBJ2-1; a possible D gene is TRBD2 (7 bases). The CDR3 consists of 16 residues. The germline gives CDR1 DFQATT, CDR2 SNEGSKA (reference sequence). V gave up 3 bases and J gave up 4 bases, with 19 bases separating them. CDR3 coding DNA: TGCAGTGCTAGTCGCCTGGGGAGGGGGGGGTACAATGAGCAGTTCTTC. The encoded protein is CSASRLGRGGYNEQFF.

This clonotype was picked up many times. V usage is TRBV7-3 and J usage is TRBJ1-1, with TRBD1 matching 9 bases. Germline-derived CDR1 and CDR2 are SGHTA and FQGTGA. The CDR3 has 14 amino acids. V dropped 4 bases and J dropped 5; count of bases not matched to a gene: 5. This CDR3 is CASSSYRGQTEAFF. CDR3 coding DNA: TGTGCCAGCAGCTCTTACAGGGGGCAAACTGAAGCTTTCTTT.

The chain employs TRBV7-9 and TRBJ2-7; the match to TRBD2 covers 10 bases. J lost 0 bases, V lost 2 bases, and 10 bases had no gene match. Germline V gene sequence: CDR1 SEHNR, CDR2 FQNEAQ (reference sequence). This CDR3 region has 18 residues. The CDR3 bases are TGTGCCAGCAGCTTACTAGCGGGAGTGTTAGGGAACTCCTACGAGCAGTACTTC. Protein product: CASSLLAGVLGNSYEQYF.

This clonotype was counted at least ten times. The rearrangement joins TRBV5-1 to TRBJ2-7; 9 bases match TRBD1. CDR3 size: 14 residues. Germline V gene lookup returns CDR1 SGHRS and CDR2 YFSETQ. V gave up 5 bases and J gave up 3 bases; unmatched junction bases: 6. CDR3 loop: CASRWDRDVYEQYF. The CDR3 DNA reads as TGCGCCAGCAGATGGGACAGGGATGTCTACGAGCAGTACTTC.

The genes are TRBV7-2 and TRBJ1-4; unclear D gene. The V end was cut by 7 bases, the J end by 2 bases, with 11 bases between. The length of the CDR3 is 14 residues. Germline loops: CDR1 SGHTA, CDR2 FQGNSA. DNA for the CDR3: TGTGCCAGCACAGTGGGTGGGACTAATGAAAAACTGTTTTTT. Its protein product is CASTVGGTNEKLFF.

This clonotype was counted ten times or more. The V gene is TRBV2, the J gene TRBJ2-5; D may be TRBD2 (5 bases). The CDR3 loop spans 15 amino acids. Germline CDR1 and CDR2: SNHLY and FYNNEI. Trimming took 3 bases from V and 2 from J, leaving 13 bases between them. CDR3 sequence reads: CASSDLGDEQETQYF. The CDR3, as DNA: TGTGCCAGCAGTGACTTGGGAGATGAGCAAGAGACCCAGTACTTC.

This clonotype was counted a few times. The genes are TRBV7-2 and TRBJ2-2; the D gene could be TRBD1 or TRBD2 (5 bases each). The CDR3 loop spans 15 amino acids. V was pared by 3 bases and J by 5 bases, with 13 bases between. The germline CDR1 and CDR2 sequences are SGHTA and FQGNSA. CDR3 amino acids: CASSLLQGGTGELFF. DNA of the CDR3: TGTGCCAGCAGCTTGTTGCAGGGCGGGACCGGGGAGCTGTTTTTT.

The rearrangement joins TRBV6-1 to TRBJ2-2; 9 bases are shared with TRBD1. V was pared by 7 bases and J by 0 bases, with 6 bases of the junction left unmatched. This CDR3 has 16 amino acids. Germline V gene data show CDR1 as MNHNS and CDR2 as SASEGT. The CDR3 is CASTDRGLANTGELFF. In DNA, the CDR3 is TGTGCCAGCACGGACAGGGGTCTCGCGAACACCGGGGAGCTGTTTTTT.

The sample holds a few counts of this clonotype. This chain joins TRBV5-8 and TRBJ2-3, with 11 bases identical to TRBD1. The trim removed 1 base at V and 7 bases at J, leaving 5 bases unmatched. Germline loops: CDR1 SGHTS, CDR2 YDEGEE. The CDR3 extends over 15 amino acids. CDR3 amino acids: CASSLPGQGAYTQYF. CDR3 bases: TGTGCCAGCAGCTTGCCAGGACAGGGGGCTTATACGCAGTATTTT.

This clonotype was seen at least ten times. The chain has TRBV2 and TRBJ1-2; D ambiguous. Germline loops: CDR1 SNHLY, CDR2 FYNNEI. V dropped 6 bases and J dropped 1 base, with 9 bases sitting between them. The CDR3 sequence is 13 residues long. The CDR3 is CASSPQINYGYTF. The CDR3 region has the DNA TGTGCCAGCAGCCCTCAGATTAACTATGGCTACACCTTC.

This clonotype was observed a handful of times. The chain employs TRBV11-3 and TRBJ2-3, with D perhaps being TRBD1 or TRBD2 (6 bases each). Germline V CDR1 and CDR2: SGHNT, YENEEA. Trimming removed 1 base from V and 4 bases from J, with 21 bases in between. CDR3 size: 18 residues. CDR3 bases: TGTGCCAGCAGCTTAGGCGTTTTGGGGGGCAGGTCACCAGATACGCAGTATTTT. It yields the protein CASSLGVLGGRSPDTQYF. The full variable domain, rest sourced from reference TRBV11-3 and TRBJ2-3, is EAGVVQSPRYKIIEKKQPVAFWCNPISGHNTLYWYLQNLGQGPELLIRYENEEAVDDSQLPKDRFSAERLKGVDSTLKIQPAELGDSAVYLCASSLGVLGGRSPDTQYFGPGTRLTVL.

The chain employs TRBV6-2 or TRBV6-3 and TRBJ2-5, with TRBD2 matching over 12 bases. Germline V gives CDR1 MNHEY, CDR2 SVGEGT. Trimming at V came to 2 bases and at J to 3 bases, leaving 4 bases not matched to a gene. The CDR3 loop spans 16 amino acids. The DNA for the CDR3 is TGTGCCAGCAGTTACCGACTAGCGGGAGCCAAAGAGACCCAGTACTTC. Protein: CASSYRLAGAKETQYF.

The chain recombines TRBV7-3 with TRBJ2-1; 8 nucleotides match TRBD2. This CDR3 is 15 amino acids long. After removal of 8 bases from V and 10 bases from J, the junction contained 16 bases not matched to a gene. CDR1 and CDR2 from the germline V gene are SGHTA and FQGTGA. The CDR3 is CASQLGTSGSGEQFF. The DNA for the CDR3 is TGTGCCAGCCAGCTTGGGACTAGTGGGAGTGGGGAGCAGTTCTTC.

This clonotype was found many times. J is TRBJ1-1 and V is TRBV5-8; TRBD1 is a possible D gene (6 bases). Germline CDR1 is SGHTS and CDR2 is YDEGEE. CDR3 size: 22 residues. Trimming took 4 bases from V and 3 from J, leaving 37 bases between them. The chain's CDR3 is CASSGKTRVPQITGLEDTEAFF. CDR3 coding DNA: TGTGCCAGCAGCGGCAAAACGCGCGTCCCCCAAATCACAGGGCTCGAGGACACTGAAGCTTTCTTT.

The chain links TRBV28 to TRBJ1-1; D call uncertain. V was shortened by 8 bases and J by 7 bases, with 17 bases between the two germline ends. CDR1 and CDR2 (germline): MDHEN, SYDVKM. This CDR3 is 13 amino acids long. For the CDR3, the DNA is TGTGCCAGCCGCGCTTTTGGACTGCTTGAAGCTTTCTTT. Translating it yields CASRAFGLLEAFF. The full variable domain, in which reference TRBV28 and TRBJ1-1 provide the parts outside the CDR3, is DVKVTQSSRYLVKRTGEKVFLECVQDMDHENMFWYRQDPGLGLRLIYFSYDVKMKEKGDIPEGYSVSREKKERFSLILESASTNQTSMYLCASRAFGLLEAFFGQGTRLTVV.

This chain joins TRBV24-1 and TRBJ1-5; D gene ambiguous. Per the germline V gene, CDR1 is KGHDR and CDR2 is SFDVKD. This CDR3 has 14 amino acids. V lost 4 bases and J lost 3, with 9 bases in between. The CDR3 DNA is TGTGCCACCAGTGACCGACAACTCAATCAGCCCCAGCATTTT. This translates into CATSDRQLNQPQHF.

A few counts support this clonotype. The gene calls are TRBV7-3 and TRBJ2-1, with 7 bases lining up with TRBD2. The CDR3 totals 18 residues. The V segment lost 4 bases and the J segment 0 bases; nucleotides outside the gene matches: 12. CDR1 is SGHTA, CDR2 FQGTGA, per germline. CDR3 loop: CASSSSVTSVYSYNEQFF. In DNA, the CDR3 is TGTGCCAGCAGCTCAAGTGTTACTAGCGTGTACTCCTACAATGAGCAGTTCTTC.

This clonotype was recorded at least ten times. The gene calls are TRBV6-5 and TRBJ1-1, with D tentatively TRBD1 (5 bases). Germline V gives CDR1 MNHEY, CDR2 SVGAGI. CDR3 size: 15 residues. V lost 0 bases to trimming and J lost 8 bases, with 16 bases between them. CDR3 loop: CASSYSSNRQSEAFF. CDR3 nucleotides: TGTGCCAGCAGTTACTCGAGTAACAGACAGAGCGAAGCTTTCTTT.

Concerning this clonotype: Germline is not matched at one junction end, which may reflect a read error. This rearrangement joins TRBV11-3 to TRBJ2-7, with D perhaps being TRBD1 or TRBD2 (5 bases each). Germline CDR1 SGHNT, CDR2 YENEEA. This CDR3 region has 14 residues. The CDR3 protein is CASSQPGRSYEQYF. The CDR3 DNA reads as TGCGCCAGCAGCCAGCCGGGACGGTCCTACGAGCAGTACTTC.

The sample holds a few counts of this clonotype. The chain is built from TRBV7-2 and TRBJ1-1; 9 bases line up with TRBD1. The ends lost 4 bases at V and 4 bases at J; junction bases unmatched: 10. This CDR3 region has 16 residues. The germline gives CDR1 SGHTA, CDR2 FQGNSA. The CDR3 region has the DNA TGTGCCAGCAGCTACCGGGTGATGACAGGGGGCACTGAAGCTTTCTTT. Its translation: CASSYRVMTGGTEAFF.

This clonotype appeared once. This chain links TRBV5-6 with TRBJ1-3; D perhaps matches TRBD1 (6 bases). Trimming cost V 4 bases and J 3 bases, with 11 bases left between them. Germline CDR1 reads SGHDT; CDR2 reads YYEEEE. The CDR3 sequence is 14 residues long. CDR3 in DNA: TGTGCCAGCAGCAAACAGGGTCGTGGAAACACCATATATTTT. Residues: CASSKQGRGNTIYF. The full variable domain, in which reference TRBV5-6 and TRBJ1-3 provide the parts outside the CDR3, is DAGVTQSPTHLIKTRGQQVTLRCSPKSGHDTVSWYQQALGQGPQFIFQYYEEEERQRGNFPDRFSGHQFPNYSSELNVNALLLGDSALYLCASSKQGRGNTIYFGEGSWLTVV.

The J gene is TRBJ2-3, the V gene TRBV5-1, with D possibly being TRBD2 (5 bases). Germline loops: CDR1 SGHRS, CDR2 YFSETQ. The CDR3 covers 16 residues. Trimming stripped 0 bases from V and 0 bases from J, with 11 bases between. CDR3 sequence reads: CASSLERTASTDTQYF. The CDR3 DNA reads as TGCGCCAGCAGCTTGGAGCGGACGGCGAGCACAGATACGCAGTATTTT. Drawing the rest from reference TRBV5-1 and TRBJ2-3, the complete variable domain is KAGVTQTPRYLIKTRGQQVTLSCSPISGHRSVSWYQQTPGQGLQFLFEYFSETQRNKGNFPGRFSGRQFSNSRSEMNVSTLELGDSALYLCASSLERTASTDTQYFGPGTRLTVL.

This clonotype was seen at least ten times. The CDR3 spells CASSSGVATDTQYF. The DNA for the CDR3 is TGCGCCAGCAGCTCCGGGGTGGCCACAGATACGCAGTATTTT. The chain recombines TRBV5-1 with TRBJ2-3, with D perhaps TRBD2 (5 bases). Germline values: CDR1 SGHRS, CDR2 YFSETQ. V lost 3 bases, J lost 2 bases, and 10 bases lay in between. This CDR3 comprises 14 residues. Using reference TRBV5-1 and TRBJ2-3 for the parts outside the CDR3, the full variable domain is KAGVTQTPRYLIKTRGQQVTLSCSPISGHRSVSWYQQTPGQGLQFLFEYFSETQRNKGNFPGRFSGRQFSNSRSEMNVSTLELGDSALYLCASSSGVATDTQYFGPGTRLTVL.

Many counts were recorded for this clonotype. This chain joins TRBV7-9 and TRBJ1-1; no clear D. Trimming shortened V by 1 base and J by 5 bases, and 11 bases separated the two germline ends. Per germline, CDR1 SEHNR and CDR2 FQNEAQ (reference sequence). The CDR3 consists of 14 residues. CDR3 sequence reads: CASSLGTDRTEAFF. The CDR3 DNA sequence: TGTGCCAGCAGCTTAGGAACCGATAGGACTGAAGCTTTCTTT.

In its sample, this clonotype was seen many times. The rearrangement uses TRBV27 and TRBJ1-1, with 7 bases matching TRBD1. J gave up 0 bases and V 3 bases, and 7 bases lay outside the gene matches. CDR1 is MNHEY and CDR2 is SMNVEV in the germline V gene (reference sequence). The CDR3 spans 16 residues. CDR3: CASSFQGQQLNTEAFF. DNA of the CDR3: TGTGCCAGCAGTTTCCAGGGACAGCAATTGAACACTGAAGCTTTCTTT.